Below, 32 T cell receptor beta chains from the same sample are listed, as sequenced in a study of tumor-infiltrating lymphocytes in localized non-small cell lung cancer. The method was immunoSEQ multiplex PCR; TCRdb's version includes in-frame clones alone and lacks a portion of them. Counted here are about 14,000 clones, roughly 82% occurring once; the ten biggest clones make up roughly 19%. Sequenced: lung tumor tissue. These receptors all stem from a human donor with non-small cell lung cancer.

J is TRBJ2-1 and V is TRBV7-6, with TRBD2 matching over 7 bases. Germline CDR1 SGHVS, CDR2 FNYEAQ. The CDR3 sequence is 15 residues long. Losses at the gene ends were 4 bases for V and 0 bases for J; bases not matched to a gene: 3. CDR3 in DNA: TGTGCCAGCAGCTCCGGGGGGAGCTCCTACAATGAGCAGTTCTTC. Protein sequence: CASSSGGSSYNEQFF.

By share, this clone counts as medium-sized (0.01 to 0.1%). The J gene is TRBJ2-2, the V gene TRBV4-2; D unresolved. The CDR3 has 13 amino acids. Looked up from germline, CDR1 is LGHNA and CDR2 is YNFKEQ. V was clipped by 0 bases and J by 4 bases, with 3 bases between them. This CDR3 is CASSQDFTGELFF. Here the CDR3 DNA reads TGTGCCAGCAGCCAAGATTTCACCGGGGAGCTGTTTTTT.

This chain joins TRBV30 and TRBJ1-1, with no clear D. V gave up 2 bases and J gave up 6 bases, with 16 bases separating them. CDR3 length: 14 amino acids. Germline V gives CDR1 GTSNPN, CDR2 SVGIG (reference sequence). The CDR3 is CAWSPGGSEAEAFF. The CDR3 DNA follows: TGTGCCTGGAGTCCCGGTGGATCCGAAGCTGAAGCTTTCTTT.

The chain employs TRBV6-1 and TRBJ1-6; maybe TRBD1 (5 bases). Germline CDR1 reads MNHNS; CDR2 reads SASEGT. The ends were cut back, 5 bases at V and 2 bases at J, with 7 bases in the middle. This CDR3 region has 14 residues. The CDR3 nucleotides read TGTGCCAGCAGTTCGGGGCCCTATAATTCACCCCTCCACTTT. Its protein is CASSSGPYNSPLHF.

The rearrangement links TRBV14 to TRBJ2-3, with D perhaps TRBD2 (6 bases). This CDR3 spans 15 amino acids. Trimming pared 4 bases from V and 1 base from J, leaving 12 bases between. The germline CDR1 and CDR2 sequences are SGHDN and FVKESK. CDR3 sequence reads: CASSLQAGRTDTQYF. CDR3 sequence (DNA): TGTGCCAGCAGCCTACAGGCGGGGCGCACAGATACGCAGTATTTT.

The chain has TRBV19 and TRBJ2-3; no firm D call. The CDR3 is made up of 14 amino acids. The germline V gene has CDR1 LNHDA and CDR2 SQIVND (reference sequence). V lost 3 bases and J lost 2, with 9 bases in between. DNA of the CDR3: TGTGCCAGTAGTATTTCGGACCTCACAGATACGCAGTATTTT. This translates into CASSISDLTDTQYF.

The J gene is TRBJ1-2, the V gene TRBV10-2, with 9 bases lining up with TRBD1. V was clipped by 3 bases and J by 8 bases; unmatched bases: 4. CDR1 and CDR2 (germline): WSHSY, SAAADI. The CDR3 is made up of 13 amino acids. CDR3: CASSEGTGTGYTF. CDR3 nucleotide sequence: TGCGCCAGCAGTGAAGGGACAGGGACGGGCTACACCTTC.

This chain uses TRBV27 with TRBJ2-5, with D possibly matching TRBD2 (6 bases). Germline lookup yields CDR1 MNHEY and CDR2 SMNVEV (reference sequence). This CDR3 is built from 15 residues. V was trimmed by 7 bases and J by 2 bases, leaving 17 bases between them. In DNA, the CDR3 is TGTGCCAGCAAGAACTGGGGGACTGGTCAAGAGACCCAGTACTTC. As protein: CASKNWGTGQETQYF.

The rearrangement joins TRBV6-1 to TRBJ1-2; D call uncertain. With 5 bases removed from V and 8 bases from J, the gap between germline ends came to 18 bases. CDR1 and CDR2 from the germline V gene are MNHNS and SASEGT. The CDR3 loop spans 14 amino acids. In DNA, the CDR3 is TGTGCCAGCAGTTTGGACGGACTGTCGGGCGGCTACACCTTC. Its translation: CASSLDGLSGGYTF.

This clone was observed once. The chain employs TRBV11-2 and TRBJ2-7; D may be TRBD2 (6 bases). Trimming removed 1 base from V and 0 bases from J, with 7 bases in between. The length of the CDR3 is 14 residues. Germline-derived CDR1 and CDR2 are SGHAT and FQNNGV. In DNA, the CDR3 is TGTGCCAGCAGCTTAGGGCGGGGCTCCTACGAGCAGTACTTC. It yields the protein CASSLGRGSYEQYF.

The V call is TRBV6-4, the J call TRBJ2-7, with D unresolved. The CDR3 is 13 amino acids. Trimming shortened V by 2 bases and J by 6 bases, and 11 bases separated the two germline ends. CDR1 is MRHNA, CDR2 SNTAGT, per germline. In nucleotides, the CDR3 is TGTGCCAGCAGTGACCCACAGTTAAGCGAGCAGTACTTC. Translating it yields CASSDPQLSEQYF.

This chain uses TRBV4-2 with TRBJ1-6; no clear D gene. This CDR3 is built from 13 residues. The germline V gene encodes CDR1 LGHNA and CDR2 YNFKEQ. The V end was cut by 0 bases, the J end by 9 bases, with 6 bases between. CDR3 loop: CASSQDPSSPLHF. Here the CDR3 DNA reads TGTGCCAGCAGCCAAGATCCTAGTTCACCCCTCCACTTT.

This sequence joins TRBV6-1 and TRBJ2-7, with TRBD1 matching over 9 bases. Germline CDR1 MNHNS, CDR2 SASEGT. This CDR3 contains 14 residues. Trimming took 7 bases from V and 1 from J; bases not matched to a gene: 5. Here the CDR3 reads CASIPGQGSYEQYF. Here the CDR3 DNA reads TGTGCCAGCATACCGGGACAGGGATCCTACGAGCAGTACTTC.

Only one count was recorded for this clone. The J gene is TRBJ1-5, the V gene TRBV28; TRBD1 matches at 7 bases. V shed 7 bases and J 4 bases; nucleotides not matched to a gene: 7. The CDR3 has 14 residues. Germline V gene data show CDR1 as MDHEN and CDR2 as SYDVKM. CDR3 DNA sequence: TGTGCCAGCACTCCTGCAGGGGGTAATCAGCCCCAGCATTTT. Its protein product is CASTPAGGNQPQHF.

The CDR3 DNA is TGTGCCAGCAGCGGCGGGGGTTCCTACGAGCAGTACTTC. It is translated as CASSGGGSYEQYF. This chain uses TRBV7-8 with TRBJ2-5; TRBD2 matches 7 bases. TRBJ2-7 explains the end of the DNA better; the J call may be wrong. CDR1 is SGHVS and CDR2 is FQNEAQ in the germline V gene. The CDR3 consists of 13 residues.

The chain uses TRBV5-1 and TRBJ1-1; no clear D gene. This CDR3 spans 14 amino acids. The germline gives CDR1 SGHRS, CDR2 YFSETQ. Trimming shortened V by 0 bases and J by 4 bases, and 10 bases separated the two germline ends. The CDR3 sequence is CASSLVWATTEAFF. CDR3 DNA: TGCGCCAGCAGCTTGGTGTGGGCTACCACTGAAGCTTTCTTT.

The rearrangement joins TRBV5-5 to TRBJ1-2, with 9 bases fitting TRBD1. With V trimmed by 2 bases and J by 0 bases, 2 bases remained unmatched. The CDR3 is 15 residues long. Germline V gene sequence: CDR1 SGHKS, CDR2 YYEKEE (reference sequence). As DNA, the CDR3 is TGTGCCAGCAGCTTCAGACAGGGGGCTAACTATGGCTACACCTTC. Its protein product is CASSFRQGANYGYTF.

This clone has a handful of counts. V is TRBV7-2 and J is TRBJ1-2; D is undetermined. The CDR3 is 15 amino acids. The germline V and J ends were trimmed by 7 bases and 0 bases, with 15 bases remaining between them. Germline V gene sequence: CDR1 SGHTA, CDR2 FQGNSA. The CDR3 spells CASTVDPGTNYGYTF. The CDR3 DNA reads as TGTGCCAGCACTGTTGATCCGGGAACTAACTATGGCTACACCTTC.

This chain uses TRBV30 with TRBJ2-7, with TRBD1 matching 12 bases. This CDR3 comprises 18 residues. Germline CDR1 reads GTSNPN; CDR2 reads SVGIG (reference sequence). Trimming took 0 bases from V and 0 from J; bases not matched to a gene: 9. This CDR3 reads CAWSVPGQGAGVSYEQYF. In DNA form, the CDR3 reads TGTGCCTGGAGTGTCCCGGGACAGGGGGCGGGGGTCTCCTACGAGCAGTACTTC.

J is TRBJ2-3 and V is TRBV7-2, with TRBD2 matching over 10 bases. This CDR3 is built from 17 residues. V lost 6 bases and J lost 0; bases outside the gene matches: 9. Germline V gene sequence: CDR1 SGHTA, CDR2 FQGNSA. The CDR3 region is CASSRSGGASSTDTQYF. The CDR3 nucleotides read TGTGCCAGCAGTCGAAGCGGGGGGGCCAGTAGCACAGATACGCAGTATTTT.

The genes are TRBV7-9 and TRBJ2-7, with 7 nucleotides matching TRBD1. The CDR3 runs 14 residues. Germline trimming cut 4 bases from V and 0 bases from J; bases unmatched to any gene: 3. Germline CDR1 reads SEHNR; CDR2 reads FQNEAQ (reference sequence). In DNA form, the CDR3 reads TGTGCCAGCAGCTCGGGACAGTCCTCCTACGAGCAGTACTTC. This gives the protein CASSSGQSSYEQYF.

The CDR3 DNA sequence: TGTGCCTGGAGTGTATACGAGAACACTGAAGCTTTCTTT. It is translated as CAWSVYENTEAFF. The chain links TRBV30 to TRBJ1-1; D is uncertain. Trimming stripped 0 bases from V and 1 base from J, with 6 bases between. The germline CDR1 and CDR2 sequences are GTSNPN and SVGIG (reference sequence). This CDR3 has 13 amino acids.

The chain carries TRBV7-8 and TRBJ1-5, with D possibly TRBD1 on 5 matching bases. This CDR3 is built from 17 residues. Deletions cut 1 base from V and 0 bases from J, with 13 bases between. Germline V CDR1 and CDR2: SGHVS, FQNEAQ. CDR3: CASSLDRFESSNQPQHF. The CDR3 DNA sequence: TGTGCCAGCAGCTTAGACAGGTTCGAGAGTAGCAATCAGCCCCAGCATTTT.

J is TRBJ1-5 and V is TRBV28; 7 positions match TRBD1. CDR1 and CDR2 from the germline V gene are MDHEN and SYDVKM. The ends lost 4 bases at V and 4 bases at J; junction bases unmatched: 10. There are 16 residues in the CDR3. CDR3: CASSSLRQGRNQPQHF. The CDR3, as DNA: TGTGCCAGCAGTTCCCTACGACAGGGAAGGAATCAGCCCCAGCATTTT.

CDR3 region: CASSFSGNPNYGYTF. The CDR3 DNA reads as TGTGCCAGCAGCTTTTCCGGGAACCCTAACTATGGCTACACCTTC. The chain carries TRBV7-9 and TRBJ1-2, with D unclear. This CDR3 is 15 amino acids long. Deletions cut 3 bases from V and 0 bases from J, with 11 bases between. Looked up from germline, CDR1 is SEHNR and CDR2 is FQNEAQ (reference sequence).

J is TRBJ2-1 and V is TRBV4-1; a possible D gene is TRBD2 (5 bases). V lost 4 bases and J 6 bases, leaving 22 bases between the germline ends. Looked up from germline, CDR1 is MGHRA and CDR2 is YSYEKL. The CDR3 has 17 residues. CDR3 nucleotides: TGCGCCAGCAGCCCACCCATCCCACTAGTGAGGGCCAATGAGCAGTTCTTC. Translating gives CASSPPIPLVRANEQFF.

The rearrangement joins TRBV27 to TRBJ1-2; TRBD1 aligns across 8 bases. Germline CDR1 is MNHEY and CDR2 is SMNVEV (reference sequence). The CDR3 runs to 19 residues. The V and J ends lost 7 bases and 4 bases, in that order; junction bases with no gene match: 23. The CDR3 bases are TGTGCCAGCACCCCCCGCAAAAACGGGTTAGGACAGGGCAGCTATGGCTACACCTTC. Translation gives CASTPRKNGLGQGSYGYTF.

This chain uses TRBV9 with TRBJ2-1; weak D call: TRBD1 (7 bases). Germline lookup yields CDR1 SGDLS and CDR2 YYNGEE. The CDR3 contains 17 residues. The V and J ends lost 4 bases and 5 bases respectively, with 22 bases between them. CDR3 nucleotides: TGTGCCAGCAGCCCCACCTGGAGGGGGCAGGGGGACAATGAGCAGTTCTTC. It codes for CASSPTWRGQGDNEQFF.

The table lists this clone with a few counts. This rearrangement joins TRBV2 to TRBJ2-2; possible D gene TRBD1, 5 bases. Deletions cut 2 bases from V and 0 bases from J, with 7 bases between. Germline V gives CDR1 SNHLY, CDR2 FYNNEI. The CDR3 extends over 15 amino acids. The CDR3 DNA follows: TGTGCCAGCAGTGAACAGGGTTCGAACACCGGGGAGCTGTTTTTT. Translating gives CASSEQGSNTGELFF.

The J gene is TRBJ1-1, the V gene TRBV2; the D gene is possibly TRBD1 (5 bases). Germline CDR1 reads SNHLY; CDR2 reads FYNNEI. CDR3 length: 12 amino acids. V was clipped by 6 bases and J by 4 bases, with 9 bases between them. The CDR3 is CASRTAGTEAFF. The DNA of the CDR3 is TGTGCCAGCAGGACAGCCGGCACTGAAGCTTTCTTT.

The rearrangement uses TRBV9 and TRBJ1-2; TRBD1 aligns across 8 bases. CDR3 length: 15 amino acids. The germline V gene has CDR1 SGDLS and CDR2 YYNGEE. After removal of 3 bases from V and 3 bases from J, the junction contained 7 bases not matched to a gene. The CDR3 protein is CASSAQGALDYGYTF. Here the CDR3 DNA reads TGTGCCAGCAGCGCCCAGGGGGCGCTGGACTATGGCTACACCTTC.

The chain recombines TRBV5-1 with TRBJ2-6; TRBD1 matches 9 bases. With V trimmed by 4 bases and J by 13 bases, 6 bases remained unmatched. CDR3 length equals 13 residues. In germline, CDR1 is SGHRS, CDR2 YFSETQ. CDR3 residues: CASSGTGSEVLTF. The CDR3 DNA follows: TGCGCCAGCAGCGGGACAGGGAGCGAAGTCCTGACTTTC.